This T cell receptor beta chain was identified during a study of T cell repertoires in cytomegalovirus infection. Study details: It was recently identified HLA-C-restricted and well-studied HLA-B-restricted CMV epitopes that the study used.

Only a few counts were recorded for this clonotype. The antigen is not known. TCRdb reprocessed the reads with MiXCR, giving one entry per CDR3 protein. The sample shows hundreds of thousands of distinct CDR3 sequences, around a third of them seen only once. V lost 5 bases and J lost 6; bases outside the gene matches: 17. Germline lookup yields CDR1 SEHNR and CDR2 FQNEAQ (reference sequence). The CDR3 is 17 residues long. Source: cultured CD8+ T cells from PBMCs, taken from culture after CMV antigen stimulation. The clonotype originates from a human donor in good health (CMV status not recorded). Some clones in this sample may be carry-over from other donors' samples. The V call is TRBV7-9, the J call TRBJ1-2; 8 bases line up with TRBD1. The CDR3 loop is CASSDPLPEDREDGYTF. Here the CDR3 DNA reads TGTGCCAGCAGCGACCCTTTACCCGAGGACAGGGAGGATGGCTACACCTTC.